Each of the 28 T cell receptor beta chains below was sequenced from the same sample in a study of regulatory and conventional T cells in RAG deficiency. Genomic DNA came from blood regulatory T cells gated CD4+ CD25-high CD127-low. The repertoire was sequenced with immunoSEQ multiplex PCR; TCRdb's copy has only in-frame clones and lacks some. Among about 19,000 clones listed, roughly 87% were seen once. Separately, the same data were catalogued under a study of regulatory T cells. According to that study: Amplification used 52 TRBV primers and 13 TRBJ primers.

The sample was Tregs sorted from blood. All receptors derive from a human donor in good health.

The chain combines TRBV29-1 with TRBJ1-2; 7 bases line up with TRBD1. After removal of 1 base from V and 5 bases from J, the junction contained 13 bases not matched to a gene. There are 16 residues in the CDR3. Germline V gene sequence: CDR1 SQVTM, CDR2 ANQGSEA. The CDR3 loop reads CSVEGILPGQTYGYTF. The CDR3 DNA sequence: TGCAGCGTTGAAGGGATCCTACCGGGACAGACTTATGGCTACACCTTC.

The DNA for the CDR3 is TGTGCCAGCAGCTTGGGGGATCGCACAGATACGCAGTATTTT. This translates into CASSLGDRTDTQYF. The V call is TRBV11-3, the J call TRBJ2-3; D possibly matches TRBD1 or TRBD2 (5 bases each). Per germline, CDR1 SGHNT and CDR2 YENEEA. V was clipped by 3 bases and J by 1 base, with 8 bases between them. The CDR3 is 14 residues long.

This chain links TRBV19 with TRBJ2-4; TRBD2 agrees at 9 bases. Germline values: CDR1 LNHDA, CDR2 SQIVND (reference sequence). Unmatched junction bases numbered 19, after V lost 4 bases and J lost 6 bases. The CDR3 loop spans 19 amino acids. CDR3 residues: CASSKAPPSGDSRRNIQYF. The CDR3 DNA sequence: TGTGCCAGTAGTAAAGCCCCTCCTAGCGGGGACTCCCGCAGAAACATTCAGTACTTC.

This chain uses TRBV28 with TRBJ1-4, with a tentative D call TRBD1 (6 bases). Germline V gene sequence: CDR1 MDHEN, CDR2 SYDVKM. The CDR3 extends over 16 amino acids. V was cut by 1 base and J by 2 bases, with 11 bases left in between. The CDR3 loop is CASSLLGAGTNEKLFF. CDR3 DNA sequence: TGTGCCAGCAGTTTATTGGGGGCAGGGACTAATGAAAAACTGTTTTTT.

CDR3 bases: TGTGCCAGCAGCGTAGCAACTAGCGGGGCTGTCCACGAGCAGTACTTC. It is translated as CASSVATSGAVHEQYF. The chain links TRBV9 to TRBJ2-7; 10 bases map to TRBD2. The CDR3 spans 16 residues. Looked up from germline, CDR1 is SGDLS and CDR2 is YYNGEE. Losses at the gene ends were 0 bases for V and 5 bases for J; bases not matched to a gene: 8.

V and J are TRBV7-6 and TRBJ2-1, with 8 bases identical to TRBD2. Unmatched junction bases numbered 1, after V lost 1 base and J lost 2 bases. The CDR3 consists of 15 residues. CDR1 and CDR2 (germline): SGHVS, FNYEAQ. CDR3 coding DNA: TGTGCCAGCAGCTTAGAAGCGGGAGCCTACAATGAGCAGTTCTTC. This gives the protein CASSLEAGAYNEQFF.

The CDR3 nucleotides read TGCGCCAGCAGTCTAACCGGGGAGCTGTTTTTT. Translating gives CASSLTGELFF. This chain connects TRBV4-3 to TRBJ2-2; D is unresolved. The length of the CDR3 is 11 residues. CDR1 is LGHNA and CDR2 is YSLEER in the germline V gene. V lost 6 bases and J lost 5, with 4 bases in between.

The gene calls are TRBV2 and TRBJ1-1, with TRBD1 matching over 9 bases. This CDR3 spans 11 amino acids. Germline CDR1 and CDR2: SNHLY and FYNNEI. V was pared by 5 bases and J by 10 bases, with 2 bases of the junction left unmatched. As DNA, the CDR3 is TGTGCCAGCAGTCTGGACAGGGGAGCTTTCTTT. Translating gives CASSLDRGAFF.

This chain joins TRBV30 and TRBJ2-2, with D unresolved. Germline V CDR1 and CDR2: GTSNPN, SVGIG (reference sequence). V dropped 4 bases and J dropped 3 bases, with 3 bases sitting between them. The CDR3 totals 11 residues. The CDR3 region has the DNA TGTGCCTGGACTTACACCGGGGAGCTGTTTTTT. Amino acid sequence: CAWTYTGELFF.

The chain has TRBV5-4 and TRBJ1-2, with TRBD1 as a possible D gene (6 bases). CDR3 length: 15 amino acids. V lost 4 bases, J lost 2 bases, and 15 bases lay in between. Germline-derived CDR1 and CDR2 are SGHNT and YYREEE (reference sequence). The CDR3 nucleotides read TGTGCCAGCAGCGGGGGAGGGGGACAAAACTATGGCTACACCTTC. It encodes CASSGGGGQNYGYTF.

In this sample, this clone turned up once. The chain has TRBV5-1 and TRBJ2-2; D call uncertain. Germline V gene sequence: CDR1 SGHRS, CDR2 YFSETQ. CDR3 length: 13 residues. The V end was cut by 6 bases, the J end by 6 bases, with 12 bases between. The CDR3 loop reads CASTNPSAGELFF. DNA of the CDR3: TGCGCCAGCACGAACCCCTCTGCCGGGGAGCTGTTTTTT. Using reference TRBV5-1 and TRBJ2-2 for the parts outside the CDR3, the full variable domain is KAGVTQTPRYLIKTRGQQVTLSCSPISGHRSVSWYQQTPGQGLQFLFEYFSETQRNKGNFPGRFSGRQFSNSRSEMNVSTLELGDSALYLCASTNPSAGELFFGEGSRLTVL.

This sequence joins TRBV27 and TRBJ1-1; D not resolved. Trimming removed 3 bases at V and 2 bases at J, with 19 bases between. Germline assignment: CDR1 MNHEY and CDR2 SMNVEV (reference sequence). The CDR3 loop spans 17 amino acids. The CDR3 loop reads CASSFGYPTPLNTEAFF. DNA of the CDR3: TGTGCCAGCAGTTTTGGTTATCCGACTCCATTAAACACTGAAGCTTTCTTT.

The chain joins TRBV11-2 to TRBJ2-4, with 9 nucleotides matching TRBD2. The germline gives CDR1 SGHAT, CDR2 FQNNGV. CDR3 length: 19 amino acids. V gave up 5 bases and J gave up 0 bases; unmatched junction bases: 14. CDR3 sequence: CASSGATSGEVLAKNIQYF. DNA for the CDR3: TGTGCCAGCAGCGGAGCGACTAGCGGAGAGGTCCTAGCCAAAAACATTCAGTACTTC.

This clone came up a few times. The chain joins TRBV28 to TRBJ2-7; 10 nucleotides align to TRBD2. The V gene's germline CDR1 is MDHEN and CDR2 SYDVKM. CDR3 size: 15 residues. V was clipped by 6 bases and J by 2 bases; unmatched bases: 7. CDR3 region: CASSSGLAAPYEQYF. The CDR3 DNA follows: TGTGCCAGCAGCTCAGGACTAGCGGCCCCCTACGAGCAGTACTTC.

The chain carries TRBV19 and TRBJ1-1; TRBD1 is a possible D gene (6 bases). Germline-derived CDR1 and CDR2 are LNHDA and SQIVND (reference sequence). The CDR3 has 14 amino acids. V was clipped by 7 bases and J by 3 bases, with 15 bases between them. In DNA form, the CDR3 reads TGTGCCAGTACCAACAACAGGGATTACACTGAAGCTTTCTTT. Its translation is CASTNNRDYTEAFF.

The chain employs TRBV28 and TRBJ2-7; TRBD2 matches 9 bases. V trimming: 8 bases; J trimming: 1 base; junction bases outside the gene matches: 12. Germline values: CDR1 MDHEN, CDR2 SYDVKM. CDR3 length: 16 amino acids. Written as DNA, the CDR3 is TGTGCCAGCTCTCTGGGGGGAGCGGGAGGTTCCTACGAGCAGTACTTC. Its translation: CASSLGGAGGSYEQYF.

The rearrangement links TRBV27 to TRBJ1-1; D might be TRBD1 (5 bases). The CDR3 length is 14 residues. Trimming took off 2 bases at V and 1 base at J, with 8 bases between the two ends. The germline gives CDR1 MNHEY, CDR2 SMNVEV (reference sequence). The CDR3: CASSLGQGNTEAFF. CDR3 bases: TGTGCCAGCAGTTTAGGGCAGGGGAACACTGAAGCTTTCTTT.

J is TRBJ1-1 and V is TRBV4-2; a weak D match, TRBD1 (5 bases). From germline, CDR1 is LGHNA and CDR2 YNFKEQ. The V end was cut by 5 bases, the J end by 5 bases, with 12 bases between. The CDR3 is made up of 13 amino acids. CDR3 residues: CASSEQGETEAFF. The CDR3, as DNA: TGTGCCAGCAGCGAACAAGGGGAAACTGAAGCTTTCTTT.

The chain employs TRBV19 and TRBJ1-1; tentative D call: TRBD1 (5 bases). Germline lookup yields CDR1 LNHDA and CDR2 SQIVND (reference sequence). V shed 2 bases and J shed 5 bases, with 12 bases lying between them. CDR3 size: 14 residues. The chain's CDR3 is CASSIFLGETEAFF. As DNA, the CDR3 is TGTGCCAGTAGTATATTTTTAGGGGAGACTGAAGCTTTCTTT.

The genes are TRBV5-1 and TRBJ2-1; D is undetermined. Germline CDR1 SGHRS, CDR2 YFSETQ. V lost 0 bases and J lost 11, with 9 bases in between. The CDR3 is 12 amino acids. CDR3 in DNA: TGCGCCAGCAGCTTGGAAACGAACCAGCAGTTCTTC. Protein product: CASSLETNQQFF.

CDR3 coding DNA: TGCGCCAGCAGCTCTTCGCCGACACAAACCGGGGAGCTGTTTTTT. Its protein is CASSSSPTQTGELFF. This chain links TRBV5-1 with TRBJ2-2; D is unresolved. The CDR3 consists of 15 residues. Germline V gene lookup returns CDR1 SGHRS and CDR2 YFSETQ. V was clipped by 3 bases and J by 5 bases, with 14 bases between them. Complete variable domain (other parts from reference TRBV5-1 and TRBJ2-2): KAGVTQTPRYLIKTRGQQVTLSCSPISGHRSVSWYQQTPGQGLQFLFEYFSETQRNKGNFPGRFSGRQFSNSRSEMNVSTLELGDSALYLCASSSSPTQTGELFFGEGSRLTVL.

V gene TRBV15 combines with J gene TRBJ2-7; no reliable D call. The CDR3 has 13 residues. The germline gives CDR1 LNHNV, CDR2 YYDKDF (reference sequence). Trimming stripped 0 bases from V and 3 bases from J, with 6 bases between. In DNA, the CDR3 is TGTGCCACCAGCAGAGATGGACGCTACGAGCAGTACTTC. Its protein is CATSRDGRYEQYF.

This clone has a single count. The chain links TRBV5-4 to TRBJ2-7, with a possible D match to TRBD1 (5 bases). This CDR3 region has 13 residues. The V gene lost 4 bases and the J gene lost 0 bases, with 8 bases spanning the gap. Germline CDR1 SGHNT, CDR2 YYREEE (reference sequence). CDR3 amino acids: CASSKDISYEQYF. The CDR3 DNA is TGTGCCAGCAGCAAGGACATCTCCTACGAGCAGTACTTC.

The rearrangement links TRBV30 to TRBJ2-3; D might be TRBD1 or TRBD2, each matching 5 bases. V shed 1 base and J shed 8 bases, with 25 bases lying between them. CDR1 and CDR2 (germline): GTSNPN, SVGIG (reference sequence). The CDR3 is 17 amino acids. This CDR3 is CAWSGISVGVKRGTQYF. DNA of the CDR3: TGTGCCTGGAGTGGGATTTCGGTGGGAGTCAAGAGGGGTACGCAGTATTTT.

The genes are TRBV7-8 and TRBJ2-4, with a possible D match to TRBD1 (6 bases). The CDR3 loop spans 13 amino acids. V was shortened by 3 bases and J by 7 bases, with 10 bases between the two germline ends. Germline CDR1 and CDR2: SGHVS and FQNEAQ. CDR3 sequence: CASSLNRANIQYF. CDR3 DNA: TGTGCCAGCAGCTTGAACAGGGCGAACATTCAGTACTTC.

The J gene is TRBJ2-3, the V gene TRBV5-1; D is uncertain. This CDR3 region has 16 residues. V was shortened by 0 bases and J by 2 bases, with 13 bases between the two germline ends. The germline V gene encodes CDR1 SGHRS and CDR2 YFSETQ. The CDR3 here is CASSLASRAATDTQYF. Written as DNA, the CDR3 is TGCGCCAGCAGCTTGGCCTCCCGGGCCGCCACAGATACGCAGTATTTT.

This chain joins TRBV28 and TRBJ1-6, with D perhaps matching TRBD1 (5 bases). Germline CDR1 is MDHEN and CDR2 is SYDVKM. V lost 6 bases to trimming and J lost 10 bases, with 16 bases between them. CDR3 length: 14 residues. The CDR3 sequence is CASRTTLGESPLHF. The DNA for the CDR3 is TGTGCCAGCAGAACTACTTTAGGGGAGTCACCCCTCCACTTT.

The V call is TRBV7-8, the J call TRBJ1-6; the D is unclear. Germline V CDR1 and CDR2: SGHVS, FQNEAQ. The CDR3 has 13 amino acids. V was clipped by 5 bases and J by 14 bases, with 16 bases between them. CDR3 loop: CASSPSRESALHF. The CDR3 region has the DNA TGTGCCAGCAGCCCAAGTCGGGAATCGGCCCTCCACTTT.